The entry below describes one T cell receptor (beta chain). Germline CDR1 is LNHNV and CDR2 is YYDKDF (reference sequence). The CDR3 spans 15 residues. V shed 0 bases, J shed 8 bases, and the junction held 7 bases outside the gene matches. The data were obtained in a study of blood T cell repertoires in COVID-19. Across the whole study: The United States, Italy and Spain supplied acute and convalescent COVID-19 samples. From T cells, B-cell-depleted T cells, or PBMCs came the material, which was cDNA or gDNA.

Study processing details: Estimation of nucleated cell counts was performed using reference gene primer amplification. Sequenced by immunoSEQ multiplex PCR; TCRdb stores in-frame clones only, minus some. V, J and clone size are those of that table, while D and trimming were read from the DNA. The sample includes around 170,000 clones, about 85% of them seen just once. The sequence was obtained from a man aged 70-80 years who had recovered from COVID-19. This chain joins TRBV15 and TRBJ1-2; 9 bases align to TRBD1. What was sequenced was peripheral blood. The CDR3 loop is CATSRDQGQGRGYTF. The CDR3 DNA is TGTGCCACCAGCAGAGATCAGGGACAGGGTAGAGGCTACACCTTC.